The sequence of this TCR beta chain was determined in a study of early T cells in non-severe SARS-CoV-2 infection. Study context: The authors sequenced bulk RNA from unsorted whole blood, leaving chains unpaired.

CDR3 length: 18 residues. The germline CDR1 and CDR2 sequences are SGHAT and FQNNGV. The germline V and J ends were trimmed by 3 bases and 0 bases, with 18 bases remaining between them. Researchers attached unique molecular identifiers to individual cDNA molecules. TCRdb analysed the 5' RACE reads with MiXCR anew, one entry per CDR3 protein. The sample records 75,000 to 100,000 distinct CDR3 sequences, 14% to 15% being singletons. In this sample, this clonotype turned up a few times. This clonotype originated in an adult who was a healthcare worker with PCR-confirmed SARS-CoV-2 infection or an uninfected control (not recorded which). The rearrangement uses TRBV11-2 and TRBJ1-3; D gene unclear. Sequenced: whole blood. CDR3 sequence (DNA): TGTGCCAGCAGCTTTCGGCCGGGCTTTGGTGGCTCTGGAAACACCATATATTTT. Translation: CASSFRPGFGGSGNTIYF. Using reference TRBV11-2 and TRBJ1-3 for the parts outside the CDR3, the full variable domain is EAGVAQSPRYKIIEKRQSVAFWCNPISGHATLYWYQQILGQGPKLLIQFQNNGVVDDSQLPKDRFSAERLKGVDSTLKIQPAKLEDSAVYLCASSFRPGFGGSGNTIYFGEGSWLTVV.